This TCR beta chain was captured in a study of blood T cell repertoires in COVID-19. Study summary: T cells, B-cell-depleted T cells, or PBMCs provided the cDNA or gDNA that served as material.

The V gene end was trimmed by 5 bases and the J gene end by 4 bases; junction bases not matched to a gene: 8. The CDR3 runs 16 residues. Germline V lookup: CDR1 SGHNT, CDR2 YYREEE (reference sequence). Generated by immunoSEQ multiplex PCR, the TCRdb table keeps only in-frame clones and is missing some. The repertoire has about 260,000 clones, more than 75% of them found once; the top ten carry approximately 9.8%. V usage is TRBV5-4 and J usage is TRBJ2-5; the match to TRBD2 covers 13 bases. This clonotype was obtained from a man in his forties who had recovered from COVID-19. Sequencing used peripheral blood. Written as DNA, the CDR3 is TGTGCCAGCAGTTACCCGGGACTAGCGGGATCAGAGACCCAGTACTTC. Protein sequence: CASSYPGLAGSETQYF. Full variable domain (missing parts from reference TRBV5-4 and TRBJ2-5): ETGVTQSPTHLIKTRGQQVTLRCSSQSGHNTVSWYQQALGQGPQFIFQYYREEENGRGNFPPRFSGLQFPNYSSELNVNALELDDSALYLCASSYPGLAGSETQYFGPGTRLLVL.